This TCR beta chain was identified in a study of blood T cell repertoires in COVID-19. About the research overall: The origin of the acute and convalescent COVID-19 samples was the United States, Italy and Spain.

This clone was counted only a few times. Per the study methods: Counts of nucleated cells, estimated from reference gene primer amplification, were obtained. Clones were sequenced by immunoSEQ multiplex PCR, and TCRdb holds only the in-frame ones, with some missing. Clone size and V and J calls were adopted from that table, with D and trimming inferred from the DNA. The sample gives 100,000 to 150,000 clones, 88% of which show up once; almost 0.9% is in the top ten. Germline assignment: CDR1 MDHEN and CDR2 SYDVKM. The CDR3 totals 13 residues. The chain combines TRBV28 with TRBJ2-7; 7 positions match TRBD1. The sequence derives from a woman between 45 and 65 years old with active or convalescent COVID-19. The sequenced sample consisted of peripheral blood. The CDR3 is CASSLSGQAPAAV. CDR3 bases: TGTGCCAGCAGTTTATCCGGACAGGCCCCCGCAGCGGTC.